This paragraph covers one TCR beta chain sequence. What it binds is unknown. Between the trimmed V and J ends, which lost 6 bases and 2 bases, there was a span of 19 bases. This CDR3 is built from 16 residues. A second PCR, run for roughly 7 to 12 cycles, used a sample-barcoded 5' primer plus a J-beta primer mix. TCRdb used MiXCR to reprocess the 5' RACE reads, holding one entry per CDR3 protein. The data contain 800,000 to 950,000 distinct CDR3 sequences, about 27% of them singletons. This entry comes from a study of blood T cells in healthy people across ages. Every participating donor contributed 7.5 to 10 milliliters of peripheral blood through a draw. The study's findings and limits: Researchers report that TCR beta diversity correlated strongly with naive T cell percentage.

In addition, the sample was reused for a study of T cells of mothers and their children. Turning to that study: Reads obtained per mother exceeded 8.5 million TCR beta CDR3 reads, with approximately 3 million obtained per child.

The chain carries TRBV12-3 or TRBV12-4 and TRBJ1-2; TRBD1 might be the D (5 bases). Sequencing input: blood. The TCR was taken from a woman aged 40 to 50 in good health. The CDR3: CASRKRDVGANYGYTF. The CDR3 nucleotides read TGTGCCAGCAGAAAGCGCGACGTCGGGGCGAACTATGGCTACACCTTC.